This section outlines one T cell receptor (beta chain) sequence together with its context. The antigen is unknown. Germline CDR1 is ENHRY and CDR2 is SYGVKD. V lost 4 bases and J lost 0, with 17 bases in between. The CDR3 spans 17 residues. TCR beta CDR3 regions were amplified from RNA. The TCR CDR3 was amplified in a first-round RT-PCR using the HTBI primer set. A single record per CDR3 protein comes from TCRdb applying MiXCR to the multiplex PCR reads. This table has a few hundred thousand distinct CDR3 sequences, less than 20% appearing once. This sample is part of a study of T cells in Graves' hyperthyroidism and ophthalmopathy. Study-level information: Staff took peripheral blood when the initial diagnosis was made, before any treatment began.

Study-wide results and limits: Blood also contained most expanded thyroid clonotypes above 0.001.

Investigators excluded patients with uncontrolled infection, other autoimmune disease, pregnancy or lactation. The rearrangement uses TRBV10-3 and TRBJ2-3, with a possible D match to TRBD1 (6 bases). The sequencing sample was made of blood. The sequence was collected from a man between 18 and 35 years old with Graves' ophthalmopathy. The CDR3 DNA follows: TGTGCCATCAGTGGGAACAGGGCGCAATATAGCACAGATACGCAGTATTTT. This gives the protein CAISGNRAQYSTDTQYF.